A selection of T cell receptor beta chains follows, all from one sample in a study of T cell responses to AZD1222 COVID-19 vaccine. Using immunoSEQ multiplex PCR, the repertoire was profiled, and TCRdb retains in-frame clones only, with some absent. Of fewer than 110,000 clones listed, nearly 90% are singletons. The material was peripheral blood, obtained 28 days after the second AZD1222 dose. The receptor source for this set is an adult who received the AZD1222 COVID-19 vaccine. The CDR3 runs from the conserved cysteine through the conserved F or W. Each record gives: V gene, clone size, J gene, D gene, CDR3 DNA, CDR3 protein. The D gene is left open where the match is weak. Clone size is stated in some rows and not others, as once, few, many or a class when expanded.

>TRBV5-1|-|TRBJ1-1|TRBD1
TGCGCCACCATCAAAGGGACAGGGGGCGCGGAGAACACTGAAGCTTTCTTT
CATIKGTGGAENTEAFF
>TRBV2|few|TRBJ1-4|-
TGTGCCAGCAGTGAAGAGACAAGTCTAAGGGAAAAACTGTTTTTT
CASSEETSLREKLFF
>TRBV2|-|TRBJ1-2|-
TGTGCCGGCAAGTCGGAAGGTGGAGGAGATGGCTACACCTTC
CAGKSEGGGDGYTF
>TRBV11-2|-|TRBJ1-5|TRBD1
TGTGCCAGCAGCCGACAGGGGGCGTCGGGTCAGCCCCAGCATTTT
CASSRQGASGQPQHF
>TRBV6-1|-|TRBJ2-1|TRBD2
TGTGCCAGCAGTGAAGCGACTAGCGGGGGGATAACCTACAATGAGCAGTTCTTC
CASSEATSGGITYNEQFF
>TRBV6-2/TRBV6-3|-|TRBJ2-1|TRBD1
TGTGCCAGCAGTCAGGACAGGGGTGAGCAGTTCTTC
CASSQDRGEQFF
>TRBV7-2|-|TRBJ2-2|TRBD2
TGTGCCAGCAGCCTCTGGACTAGCGGGGGTACCGGGGAGCTGTTTTTT
CASSLWTSGGTGELFF
>TRBV6-6|-|TRBJ2-7|-
TGTGCCAGCAGTAACCACATCGGCAGGGGTGACGAGCAGTACTTC
CASSNHIGRGDEQYF
>TRBV28|-|TRBJ1-5|-
TGTGCCAGCAGTGGCGGCCTAGTCGGGATGCCCCAGCATTTT
CASSGGLVGMPQHF
>TRBV5-1|-|TRBJ2-7|-
TGCGCCAGCAGAGATGGGACGGTAACCTACGAGCAGTACTTC
CASRDGTVTYEQYF
>TRBV12-3/TRBV12-4|-|TRBJ1-6|-
TGTGCCAGCAGTATCCGGGACATTTCACCCCTCCACTTT
CASSIRDISPLHF
>TRBV7-9|-|TRBJ1-1|-
TGTGCCAGCAGCTTAGAGAGTTCCCACACTGAAGCTTTCTTT
CASSLESSHTEAFF
>TRBV5-4|-|TRBJ1-2|-
TGTGCCAGCAGCTCGGACATTTCTGGCTACACCTTC
CASSSDISGYTF
>TRBV19|-|TRBJ1-5|TRBD1
TGTGCCAACCGGACAGGGGACAATCAGCCCCAGCATTTT
CANRTGDNQPQHF
>TRBV4-1|-|TRBJ1-2|TRBD1
TGCGCCAGCAGCCAAGCTGAAAGGGGGCAAGGCTATGGCTACACCTTC
CASSQAERGQGYGYTF
>TRBV9|-|TRBJ1-2|-
TGTGCCAGCAGCCCACAGGGCACCTATGGCTACACCTTC
CASSPQGTYGYTF
>TRBV10-3|-|TRBJ2-5|TRBD2
TGTGCCATCAGTGCGGTGGCGGGAGAAGAGACCCAGTACTTC
CAISAVAGEETQYF
>TRBV5-1|-|TRBJ2-1|-
TGCGCCAGCAGCTCGCTAGGGCGGGGCGTAGATGAGCAGTTCTTC
CASSSLGRGVDEQFF
>TRBV7-6|-|TRBJ2-7|TRBD2
TGTGCCAGCAGCTTACGCGCTAGCGGAGTCTACGAGCAGTACTTC
CASSLRASGVYEQYF
>TRBV28|-|TRBJ1-5|TRBD1
TGTGCCAGCATCCCGGGACAGTCCTATCAGCCCCAGCATTTT
CASIPGQSYQPQHF
>TRBV27|-|TRBJ2-2|-
TGTGCCAGCAGTTTAGTCCGGGCAGGGCACACCGGGGAGCTGTTTTTT
CASSLVRAGHTGELFF
>TRBV5-4|-|TRBJ1-2|-
TGTGCCAGCAGCTTGCTCCCACGGTGGAAAGAACATGGCTACACCTTC
CASSLLPRWKEHGYTF
>TRBV11-1|-|TRBJ2-7|TRBD1
TGTGCCAGCAGCCCTGATGGGACAGGGCCACTCGAGCAGTACTTC
CASSPDGTGPLEQYF
>TRBV5-6|once|TRBJ1-6|-
TGTGCCAGCAGCTTGGCTCCCAGCGTTAATTCACCCCTCCACTTT
CASSLAPSVNSPLHF
>TRBV4-2|-|TRBJ2-1|-
TGTGCCAGCAGCCAAGTGCGGACCACCGGGAATGAGCAGTTCTTC
CASSQVRTTGNEQFF
>TRBV5-4|-|TRBJ1-1|-
TGTGCCAGCAGCAGTACTGGTCGAGAAGCTTTCTTT
CASSSTGREAFF
>TRBV9|-|TRBJ2-7|TRBD2
TGTGCCAGCAGCGGCGTTAGCGGGGGGGCCGGGGAGCAGTACTTC
CASSGVSGGAGEQYF
>TRBV19|-|TRBJ1-1|TRBD1
TGTGCCAGTAGGGACAGGCTCCTAGCGGAAGCTTTCTTT
CASRDRLLAEAFF
>TRBV5-1|-|TRBJ1-5|-
TGCGCCAGCAGCTTCAGGGTCACGGCGCGGGATCAGCCCCAGCATTTT
CASSFRVTARDQPQHF
>TRBV11-3|-|TRBJ2-7|TRBD1
TGTGCCAGCAGCTCATCCGGGACAGGGACCTACGAGCAGTACTTC
CASSSSGTGTYEQYF
>TRBV2|-|TRBJ2-7|-
TGTGCCAGCAGTGATCACGAGCAGTACTTC
CASSDHEQYF
>TRBV6-5|-|TRBJ2-7|TRBD2
TGTGCCAGCAGAGAGAGCGGGGGGTTAACCTACGAGCAGTACTTC
CASRESGGLTYEQYF
>TRBV5-5|-|TRBJ2-3|-
TGTGCCAGCAGCTGGGATGGCGGCCCGGATACGCAGTATTTT
CASSWDGGPDTQYF
>TRBV19|-|TRBJ2-5|TRBD1
TGTGCCAGCGGTACGACAGGGCCCCACCAAGAGACCCAGTACTTC
CASGTTGPHQETQYF
>TRBV19|few|TRBJ2-3|-
TGTGCCAGTAGGTCTCGGACATCTCGCACAGATACGCAGTATTTT
CASRSRTSRTDTQYF
>TRBV11-2|few|TRBJ1-2|-
TGTGCCAGCAGCTTAGTCGGTAACTATGGCTACACCTTC
CASSLVGNYGYTF
>TRBV3-1/TRBV3-2|-|TRBJ2-1|-
TGTGCCAGCAGCCAAGGACTGATTTGGGGCAATGAGCAGTTCTTC
CASSQGLIWGNEQFF
>TRBV7-4|-|TRBJ1-1|-
TGTGCCAGCAGCTTACACAGAATTAACACTGAAGCTTTCTTT
CASSLHRINTEAFF
>TRBV30|once|TRBJ1-3|-
TGTGCCTGGAGTGTGGACAGCGGAAACACCATATATTTT
CAWSVDSGNTIYF
>TRBV11-2|-|TRBJ2-5|TRBD1
TGTGCCAGCAGCTACCAGACAGGGGTTAGGCAAGAGACCCAGTACTTC
CASSYQTGVRQETQYF
>TRBV5-5|-|TRBJ1-1|-
TGTGCCAGCAGCCGGGGCCCGGGGTTGAACACTGAAGCTTTCTTT
CASSRGPGLNTEAFF
>TRBV28|once|TRBJ1-2|-
TGTGCCAGCAGTTTACTTCCCTATGGCTACACCTTC
CASSLLPYGYTF
>TRBV3-1/TRBV3-2|-|TRBJ2-4|-
TGTGCCAGCAGCCAAGATTGGGGGCGAGAAGGCATTCAGTACTTC
CASSQDWGREGIQYF
>TRBV4-3|-|TRBJ2-5|-
TGCGCCAGCAGCCAAGATAGGTCTCTCCAAGAGACCCAGTACTTC
CASSQDRSLQETQYF
>TRBV30|-|TRBJ2-5|-
TGTGCCTGGAGTGTACTTGGGAGAGGGCGCGAGACCCAGTACTTC
CAWSVLGRGRETQYF
>TRBV7-9|few|TRBJ2-7|TRBD1
TGTGCCAGCAGCACGCAGTCGGGACAGGGAGTTTCCTACGAGCAGTACTTC
CASSTQSGQGVSYEQYF
>TRBV7-9|-|TRBJ1-5|-
TGTGCCAGCAGCTTCTCGGGAAACAATCAGCCCCAGCATTTT
CASSFSGNNQPQHF
>TRBV5-1|-|TRBJ1-2|TRBD1
TGCGCCAGCAGCTTCGGACAGGGTAGGGATGGCTACACCTTC
CASSFGQGRDGYTF
>TRBV5-5|-|TRBJ2-7|-
TGTGCCAGCAGTTACGGGACTGACTCCTACGAGCAGTACTTC
CASSYGTDSYEQYF
>TRBV18|-|TRBJ2-5|TRBD1
TGTGCCAGCTCACGAACAGGGGGCAGAGAGACCCAGTACTTC
CASSRTGGRETQYF
>TRBV9|once|TRBJ2-5|-
TGTGCCAGCAGCGTAGAAGGGGGTCAAGAGACCCAGTACTTC
CASSVEGGQETQYF
>TRBV15|-|TRBJ1-1|-
TGTGCCACCAGCAGCGACCGTTTTCTCGAAGCTTTCTTT
CATSSDRFLEAFF
>TRBV5-1|-|TRBJ2-7|TRBD1
TGCGCCAGCAGCTCCGGGACAGGGGGTTACGAGCAGTACTTC
CASSSGTGGYEQYF